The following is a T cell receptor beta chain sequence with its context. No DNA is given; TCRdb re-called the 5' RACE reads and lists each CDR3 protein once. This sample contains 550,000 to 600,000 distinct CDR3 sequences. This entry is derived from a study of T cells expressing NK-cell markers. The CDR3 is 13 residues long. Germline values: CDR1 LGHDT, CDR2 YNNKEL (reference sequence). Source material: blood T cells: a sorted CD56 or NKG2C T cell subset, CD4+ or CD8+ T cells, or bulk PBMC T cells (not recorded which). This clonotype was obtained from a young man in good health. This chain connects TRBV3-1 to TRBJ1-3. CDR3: CASSQVVGNTIYF.